The 25 T cell receptor beta chains reported below all come from one sample, sequenced in a study of shared clonotypes between healthy human individuals. Naive CD8 populations comprised CD45RO-negative cells positively selected for CCR7, excluding terminally differentiated effector memory CD45RA+ cells. Assay: immunoSEQ multiplex PCR; the TCRdb copy retains only in-frame clones and omits some. Of about 680,000 clones listed, about 91% are singletons. Sequences were obtained from naive CD8+ T cells sorted from blood. Source of these receptors: a man aged 30 to 39 in good health.

J is TRBJ2-7 and V is TRBV7-9; D unclear. The V end lost 1 base, the J end lost 5 bases, and 12 bases lay between the germline ends. This CDR3 region has 14 residues. In germline, CDR1 is SEHNR, CDR2 FQNEAQ (reference sequence). For the CDR3, the DNA is TGTGCCAGCAGCTTAGAAGGTTTTCGGGACGAGCAGTACTTC. This encodes CASSLEGFRDEQYF.

This chain joins TRBV10-1 and TRBJ1-1, with 7 bases fitting TRBD1. This CDR3 has 14 residues. V lost 2 bases and J lost 5; bases outside the gene matches: 5. Germline V gene data show CDR1 as WNHNN and CDR2 as SYGVQD (reference sequence). CDR3 sequence reads: CASSEGKGATEAFF. CDR3 nucleotides: TGCGCCAGCAGTGAGGGGAAGGGGGCAACTGAAGCTTTCTTT.

J is TRBJ1-2 and V is TRBV11-2, with 10 nucleotides matching TRBD1. Germline V gives CDR1 SGHAT, CDR2 FQNNGV. The CDR3 consists of 17 residues. V shed 1 base and J 2 bases; nucleotides not matched to a gene: 7. CDR3 nucleotide sequence: TGTGCCAGCAGCTTAGGGCCCTTGACAGGGGGCAACTATGGCTACACCTTC. This codes for CASSLGPLTGGNYGYTF.

In this sample, this clone turned up once. CDR3 amino acids: CASSLEVGNVQETQYF. The CDR3 bases are TGCGCCAGCAGCTTGGAAGTGGGAAATGTTCAAGAGACCCAGTACTTC. J is TRBJ2-5 and V is TRBV5-1; D is unclear. The V end lost 0 bases, the J end lost 2 bases, and 14 bases lay between the germline ends. The CDR3 length is 16 residues. Germline assignment: CDR1 SGHRS and CDR2 YFSETQ.

The chain has TRBV27 and TRBJ2-3; D is perhaps TRBD2 (6 bases). Trimming took off 2 bases at V and 0 bases at J, with 12 bases between the two ends. This CDR3 region has 16 residues. Germline assignment: CDR1 MNHEY and CDR2 SMNVEV (reference sequence). The CDR3 loop reads CASSLGVSGSTDTQYF. The CDR3 bases are TGTGCCAGCAGTTTAGGTGTTAGCGGAAGCACAGATACGCAGTATTTT.

The chain is built from TRBV6-6 and TRBJ2-7; D perhaps matches TRBD1 (6 bases). This CDR3 is 14 amino acids long. The ends were cut back, 5 bases at V and 5 bases at J, with 16 bases in the middle. Germline lookup yields CDR1 MNHNY and CDR2 SVGAGI (reference sequence). CDR3 coding DNA: TGTGCCAGCAGTCCAAGAGACAGGCCGGACGAGCAGTACTTC. Translation: CASSPRDRPDEQYF.

This CDR3 reads CASSPLAGSEQFF. The CDR3 DNA is TGTGCCAGCAGTCCCTTAGCGGGAAGTGAGCAGTTCTTC. V and J are TRBV6-5 and TRBJ2-1; 8 nucleotides agree with TRBD2. The V gene's germline CDR1 is MNHEY and CDR2 SVGAGI. V shed 5 bases, J shed 9 bases, and the junction held 6 bases outside the gene matches. CDR3 length equals 13 residues.

This clone was detected only once. This chain links TRBV6-5 with TRBJ2-7, with D unresolved. The CDR3 spans 13 residues. Per the germline V gene, CDR1 is MNHEY and CDR2 is SVGAGI. The V end was cut by 1 base, the J end by 7 bases, with 11 bases between. The CDR3 DNA reads as TGTGCCAGCAGTTACTTTCCCCTGGGAGAGCAGTACTTC. Translated, it gives CASSYFPLGEQYF.

This clone was found a few times. The gene calls are TRBV4-2 and TRBJ2-5; D is ambiguous. V was shortened by 4 bases and J by 3 bases, with 15 bases between the two germline ends. Germline-derived CDR1 and CDR2 are LGHNA and YNFKEQ. This CDR3 is 15 amino acids long. The CDR3 region is CASSPLLTGEETQYF. CDR3 DNA sequence: TGTGCCAGCAGCCCTCTCTTGACTGGGGAAGAGACCCAGTACTTC.

The rearrangement links TRBV10-3 to TRBJ2-7; unclear D gene. The V gene lost 0 bases and the J gene lost 3 bases, with 6 bases spanning the gap. The CDR3 runs 13 residues. Germline CDR1 reads ENHRY; CDR2 reads SYGVKD. The CDR3 sequence is CAISESAVYEQYF. Written as DNA, the CDR3 is TGTGCCATCAGTGAGTCGGCAGTCTACGAGCAGTACTTC.

This chain links TRBV9 with TRBJ1-5, with 7 bases aligning to TRBD1. CDR1 SGDLS and CDR2 YYNGEE come from the germline V gene. This CDR3 contains 15 residues. Germline trimming cut 4 bases from V and 0 bases from J; bases unmatched to any gene: 4. The CDR3: CASSPGTVSNQPQHF. The CDR3 region has the DNA TGTGCCAGCAGCCCAGGGACAGTTAGCAATCAGCCCCAGCATTTT.

This sequence joins TRBV7-8 and TRBJ2-7; TRBD1 agrees at 8 bases. V lost 8 bases, J lost 0 bases, and 6 bases stayed unmatched. The germline CDR1 and CDR2 sequences are SGHVS and FQNEAQ. This CDR3 is 14 amino acids long. This CDR3 is CASWDRSTSYEQYF. As DNA, the CDR3 is TGTGCCAGCTGGGACAGGTCTACCTCCTACGAGCAGTACTTC.

The chain couples TRBV4-3 to TRBJ1-6; D might be TRBD1 (6 bases). The V gene lost 0 bases and the J gene lost 5 bases, with 23 bases spanning the gap. The CDR3 sequence is 20 residues long. Germline V gene lookup returns CDR1 LGHNA and CDR2 YSLEER. CDR3 DNA sequence: TGCGCCAGCAGCCAAGAAGTAGAGGTTGCATGGGGACACCATAATTCACCCCTCCACTTT. It encodes CASSQEVEVAWGHHNSPLHF.

The chain carries TRBV7-9 and TRBJ2-2; no reliable D call. Deletions cut 3 bases from V and 7 bases from J, with 12 bases between. Germline assignment: CDR1 SEHNR and CDR2 FQNEAQ (reference sequence). The CDR3 runs 14 residues. The chain's CDR3 is CASSFVSDHGELFF. The CDR3 DNA follows: TGTGCCAGCAGCTTTGTCTCTGATCACGGGGAGCTGTTTTTT.

The genes are TRBV6-5 and TRBJ1-1; unclear D gene. CDR3 length: 14 amino acids. Per germline, CDR1 MNHEY and CDR2 SVGAGI. V lost 2 bases, J lost 0 bases, and 7 bases lay in between. The CDR3 region has the DNA TGTGCCAGCAGTTACCAGAATATGAACACTGAAGCTTTCTTT. This sequence encodes CASSYQNMNTEAFF.

On this clone: A read error may explain this, as a much larger clone is one base away. The same CDR3 arises from other DNA sequences in this sample as well. The chain combines TRBV27 with TRBJ2-7; no definite D call. Per germline, CDR1 MNHEY and CDR2 SMNVEV (reference sequence). Trimming took off 2 bases at V and 5 bases at J, with 7 bases between the two ends. The CDR3 extends over 12 amino acids. The DNA of the CDR3 is TGTGCCAGCAGTTTACTCGGAGACGAGCAGTACTTC. Translated: CASSLLGDEQYF.

The genes are TRBV4-2 and TRBJ2-7, with D possibly matching TRBD2 (5 bases). CDR1 LGHNA and CDR2 YNFKEQ come from the germline V gene. Trimming stripped 0 bases from V and 3 bases from J, with 9 bases between. The CDR3 covers 14 residues. The CDR3 sequence is CASSQDFSGYEQYF. CDR3 bases: TGTGCCAGCAGCCAAGATTTCAGCGGCTACGAGCAGTACTTC.

The chain uses TRBV19 and TRBJ2-7; 7 bases align to TRBD2. Germline V gene data show CDR1 as LNHDA and CDR2 as SQIVND (reference sequence). J gave up 4 bases and V 2 bases, and 8 bases lay outside the gene matches. The CDR3 is 15 residues long. DNA of the CDR3: TGTGCCAGTAGTATAAGTTCGGGAGGTGGGTACGAGCAGTACTTC. Amino acid sequence: CASSISSGGGYEQYF.

This chain uses TRBV11-3 with TRBJ2-1, with D perhaps TRBD1 (6 bases). Germline V gene lookup returns CDR1 SGHNT and CDR2 YENEEA. Trimming stripped 4 bases from V and 6 bases from J, with 10 bases between. The CDR3 contains 13 residues. The CDR3 protein is CASSSHRANEQFF. CDR3 in DNA: TGTGCCAGCAGCTCCCACAGGGCCAATGAGCAGTTCTTC.

For the CDR3, the DNA is TGCGCCAGCAGCCAAGACGCCGCCTCACAAGGTTACGAGCAGTACTTC. Translating it yields CASSQDAASQGYEQYF. This sequence joins TRBV4-3 and TRBJ2-7; D gene ambiguous. Germline CDR1 LGHNA, CDR2 YSLEER. V lost 0 bases, J lost 4 bases, and 16 bases lay in between. CDR3 length: 16 amino acids.

The genes are TRBV7-2 and TRBJ1-2, with D unresolved. There are 17 residues in the CDR3. Germline-derived CDR1 and CDR2 are SGHTA and FQGNSA. Between the trimmed V and J ends, which lost 0 bases and 5 bases, there was a span of 19 bases. The CDR3, as DNA: TGTGCCAGCAGCTTAGCGGGGAGGGAAGGTCCCTTTTATGGCTACACCTTC. It encodes CASSLAGREGPFYGYTF.

This clone was observed a single time. This chain links TRBV7-8 with TRBJ1-2, with D unclear. CDR3 length: 15 residues. Germline CDR1 SGHVS, CDR2 FQNEAQ. Trimming cost V 0 bases and J 6 bases, with 14 bases left between them. CDR3 residues: CASSLAGSPIDGYTF. As DNA, the CDR3 is TGTGCCAGCAGCTTAGCCGGCTCCCCCATCGATGGCTACACCTTC. Looking up the rest from reference TRBV7-8 and TRBJ1-2 gives the full variable domain: GAGVSQSPRYKVAKRGQDVALRCDPISGHVSLFWYQQALGQGPEFLTYFQNEAQLDKSGLPSDRFFAERPEGSVSTLKIQRTQQEDSAVYLCASSLAGSPIDGYTFGSGTRLTVV.

The chain uses TRBV6-5 and TRBJ2-7; D call uncertain. V lost 5 bases and J 2 bases, leaving 10 bases between the germline ends. Per germline, CDR1 MNHEY and CDR2 SVGAGI. The CDR3 totals 13 residues. The CDR3 here is CASSTDGTYEQYF. CDR3 in DNA: TGTGCCAGCAGTACGGACGGTACCTACGAGCAGTACTTC.

The V and J genes are TRBV9 and TRBJ2-2, with D uncertain. V gave up 2 bases and J gave up 3 bases, with 14 bases separating them. This CDR3 spans 16 amino acids. Germline lookup yields CDR1 SGDLS and CDR2 YYNGEE. DNA for the CDR3: TGTGCCAGCAGCGTTTCTACGGTCCCGGACACCGGGGAGCTGTTTTTT. Translation: CASSVSTVPDTGELFF.

The rearrangement links TRBV5-1 to TRBJ2-1, with 7 bases matching TRBD2. CDR3 length equals 13 residues. Germline lookup yields CDR1 SGHRS and CDR2 YFSETQ. The trim removed 4 bases at V and 6 bases at J, leaving 4 bases unmatched. The CDR3 spells CASSLGLSNEQFF. The DNA for the CDR3 is TGCGCCAGCAGCCTGGGACTATCCAATGAGCAGTTCTTC.